The 29 T cell receptor beta chains reported below all come from one sample, sequenced in a study of cytomegalovirus exposure and HLA in healthy donors (dated by TCRdb to 2015 to 2018). The library was prepared using the immunoSEQ multiplex PCR assay. TCRdb mirrors the immuneACCESS table, restricted to in-frame sequences. Some clones are absent from its copies; in checked studies, under half trace to an unresolved V gene, and the reason for the others is unknown. Present in this sample are under 250,000 clones, around 90% of which were seen just once. Approximately 2% of the sample comes from the top ten. The specimen was PBMCs. These receptors all stem from a woman aged 18-29 years in good health and CMV-seropositive.

The chain has TRBV29-1 and TRBJ2-1, with 8 bases fitting TRBD2. Unmatched junction bases numbered 8, after V lost 3 bases and J lost 10 bases. This CDR3 has 13 residues. Germline assignment: CDR1 SQVTM and CDR2 ANQGSEA. The CDR3 reads CSVDGRAQGEQFF. The CDR3 DNA sequence: TGCAGCGTTGACGGGAGGGCCCAAGGGGAGCAGTTCTTC.

This chain joins TRBV5-1 and TRBJ1-5; D remains unclear. This CDR3 is 15 amino acids long. Germline V gene lookup returns CDR1 SGHRS and CDR2 YFSETQ. V shed 0 bases and J shed 1 base, with 8 bases lying between them. Written as DNA, the CDR3 is TGCGCCAGCAGCTTGGACACACTAAGCAATCAGCCCCAGCATTTT. It is translated as CASSLDTLSNQPQHF.

The chain carries TRBV9 and TRBJ1-4, with unresolved D. The CDR3 is 14 residues long. The V and J ends lost 2 bases and 8 bases respectively, with 13 bases between them. Germline V CDR1 and CDR2: SGDLS, YYNGEE. The CDR3: CASSVGVLVEKLFF. The CDR3 nucleotides read TGTGCCAGCAGCGTCGGGGTTCTGGTCGAAAAACTGTTTTTT.

The chain has TRBV7-2 and TRBJ2-1, with 11 bases aligning to TRBD2. V trimming: 4 bases; J trimming: 4 bases; junction bases outside the gene matches: 3. The CDR3 consists of 15 residues. Germline assignment: CDR1 SGHTA and CDR2 FQGNSA. Written as DNA, the CDR3 is TGTGCCAGCAGCTCCGGACTAGCGGGTTACAATGAGCAGTTCTTC. It yields the protein CASSSGLAGYNEQFF.

The CDR3 region is CASKRTEPVYGYTF. DNA for the CDR3: TGTGCCAGCAAACGGACAGAACCAGTCTATGGCTACACCTTC. The chain links TRBV19 to TRBJ1-2; maybe TRBD1 (6 bases). In germline, CDR1 is LNHDA, CDR2 SQIVND (reference sequence). V was cut by 9 bases and J by 4 bases, with 18 bases left in between. CDR3 length: 14 residues.

V is TRBV30 and J is TRBJ2-7, with 10 positions matching TRBD2. The CDR3 sequence is 13 residues long. The germline CDR1 and CDR2 sequences are GTSNPN and SVGIG (reference sequence). Trimming removed 5 bases from V and 7 bases from J; junction bases left unmatched: 8. This CDR3 is CAWSSSGGGEQYF. DNA of the CDR3: TGTGCCTGGTCGTCTAGCGGGGGAGGAGAGCAGTACTTC.

The chain employs TRBV27 and TRBJ2-1; the match to TRBD1 covers 8 bases. With 1 base clipped from V and 12 bases from J, the junction kept 2 bases outside the gene matches. CDR1 MNHEY and CDR2 SMNVEV come from the germline V gene (reference sequence). There are 12 residues in the CDR3. The CDR3 loop is CASSLLGTGQFF. The CDR3 DNA sequence: TGTGCCAGCAGTTTATTAGGGACAGGGCAGTTCTTC.

This clone was seen more than once but under ten times. This rearrangement joins TRBV7-9 to TRBJ1-2; 7 nucleotides line up with TRBD1. Germline CDR1 is SEHNR and CDR2 is FQNEAQ (reference sequence). With V trimmed by 1 base and J by 6 bases, 5 bases remained unmatched. CDR3 size: 14 residues. DNA for the CDR3: TGTGCCAGCAGCTTAGATTACAGGGGAGATGGCTACACCTTC. This encodes CASSLDYRGDGYTF.

This chain uses TRBV4-1 with TRBJ2-1; 8 bases are a match to TRBD1. The CDR3 runs 14 residues. Losses at the gene ends were 2 bases for V and 4 bases for J; bases not matched to a gene: 1. CDR1 MGHRA and CDR2 YSYEKL come from the germline V gene. The CDR3 DNA sequence: TGCGCCAGCAGCCAAAGGGACAGGTACAATGAGCAGTTCTTC. Protein product: CASSQRDRYNEQFF.

The genes are TRBV5-1 and TRBJ1-1, with D hard to call. The V end lost 0 bases, the J end lost 1 base, and 7 bases lay between the germline ends. The CDR3 contains 14 residues. CDR1 SGHRS and CDR2 YFSETQ come from the germline V gene. CDR3 DNA sequence: TGCGCCAGCAGCTTGGGGAACAGGAACACTGAAGCTTTCTTT. It translates to CASSLGNRNTEAFF. Combining the CDR3 with reference TRBV5-1 and TRBJ1-1 gives the whole variable domain KAGVTQTPRYLIKTRGQQVTLSCSPISGHRSVSWYQQTPGQGLQFLFEYFSETQRNKGNFPGRFSGRQFSNSRSEMNVSTLELGDSALYLCASSLGNRNTEAFFGQGTRLTVV.

This chain uses TRBV5-1 with TRBJ2-7, with D unresolved. Germline V gene sequence: CDR1 SGHRS, CDR2 YFSETQ. V was cut by 3 bases and J by 4 bases, with 8 bases left in between. CDR3 length: 12 amino acids. CDR3 amino acids: CASSSYQYEQYF. The CDR3 nucleotides are TGCGCCAGCAGCTCCTACCAATACGAGCAGTACTTC.

The V call is TRBV2, the J call TRBJ2-5; possible D gene TRBD1, 5 bases. V was shortened by 1 base and J by 9 bases, with 9 bases between the two germline ends. CDR3 size: 12 residues. The germline gives CDR1 SNHLY, CDR2 FYNNEI. The CDR3 spells CASSEVGVPQYF. The CDR3 DNA reads TGTGCCAGCAGTGAAGTAGGGGTGCCCCAGTACTTC.

V and J are TRBV9 and TRBJ1-3; D call uncertain. Trimming stripped 3 bases from V and 2 bases from J, with 9 bases between. Germline CDR1 SGDLS, CDR2 YYNGEE. The CDR3 consists of 14 residues. The CDR3 reads CASSEETAGNTIYF. For the CDR3, the DNA is TGTGCCAGCAGCGAGGAGACGGCTGGAAACACCATATATTTT.

The chain joins TRBV6-5 to TRBJ1-2, with TRBD1 as a possible D gene (6 bases). The germline V gene has CDR1 MNHEY and CDR2 SVGAGI. The CDR3 has 13 amino acids. Between the trimmed V and J ends, which lost 11 bases and 2 bases, there was a span of 15 bases. The CDR3 coding sequence is TGTGCCCCTCCGGGGGGGGCAAACTATGGCTACACCTTC. Its translation is CAPPGGANYGYTF.

This chain connects TRBV16 to TRBJ2-7; the match to TRBD1 covers 8 bases. CDR1 and CDR2 from the germline V gene are KGHSY and FQNENV. This CDR3 is 14 amino acids long. Trimming took 4 bases from V and 5 from J; bases not matched to a gene: 7. The CDR3 nucleotides are TGTGCCAGCAGCCGCCGACAGGGGACGGACGAGCAGTACTTC. As protein: CASSRRQGTDEQYF. The variable domain in full, with the rest retrieved from reference TRBV16 and TRBJ2-7, is GEEVAQTPKHLVRGEGQKAKLYCAPIKGHSYVFWYQQVLKNEFKFLISFQNENVFDETGMPKERFSAKCLPNSPCSLEIQATKLEDSAVYFCASSRRQGTDEQYFGPGTRLTVT.

The rearrangement uses TRBV18 and TRBJ2-7, with 7 bases identical to TRBD1. The CDR3 extends over 14 amino acids. After removal of 3 bases from V and 5 bases from J, the junction contained 7 bases not matched to a gene. Per the germline V gene, CDR1 is KGHSH and CDR2 is LQKENI. CDR3 in DNA: TGTGCCAGCTCACCTGACAGGGTATCCCACGAGCAGTACTTC. Protein product: CASSPDRVSHEQYF. The complete variable domain, with remaining parts taken from reference TRBV18 and TRBJ2-7, reads NAGVMQNPRHLVRRRGQEARLRCSPMKGHSHVYWYRQLPEEGLKFMVYLQKENIIDESGMPKERFSAEFPKEGPSILRIQQVVRGDSAAYFCASSPDRVSHEQYFGPGTRLTVT.

The chain employs TRBV19 and TRBJ1-5; 7 nucleotides agree with TRBD1. Germline CDR1 LNHDA, CDR2 SQIVND (reference sequence). The CDR3 contains 15 residues. The junction had 5 bases not matched to a gene; V was cut back by 2 bases and J by 4 bases. CDR3: CASSINRGRNQPQHF. The DNA for the CDR3 is TGTGCCAGTAGTATAAACAGGGGTAGGAATCAGCCCCAGCATTTT.

The V gene is TRBV9, the J gene TRBJ2-1; TRBD2 is a possible D gene (7 bases). The germline V gene encodes CDR1 SGDLS and CDR2 YYNGEE. With 10 bases removed from V and 4 bases from J, the gap between germline ends came to 18 bases. The CDR3 contains 14 residues. As DNA, the CDR3 is TGTGCCTGGGGAGGGGGACTTTATTACAATGAGCAGTTCTTC. Translating gives CAWGGGLYYNEQFF.

The J gene is TRBJ2-7, the V gene TRBV5-1, with TRBD2 identical over 7 bases. Germline V gives CDR1 SGHRS, CDR2 YFSETQ. V lost 1 base to trimming and J lost 4 bases; unmatched junction nucleotides: 14. This CDR3 contains 17 residues. CDR3 amino acids: CASSLPRSGNWNYEQYF. The CDR3 region has the DNA TGCGCCAGCAGCTTGCCTCGGAGCGGGAATTGGAATTACGAGCAGTACTTC.

The chain couples TRBV9 to TRBJ1-3; 8 bases are shared with TRBD1. Looked up from germline, CDR1 is SGDLS and CDR2 is YYNGEE. V trimming: 0 bases; J trimming: 6 bases; junction bases outside the gene matches: 8. The CDR3 contains 16 residues. This CDR3 reads CASSVGPGGVENTIYF. CDR3 in DNA: TGTGCCAGCAGCGTAGGGCCAGGGGGCGTGGAAAACACCATATATTTT. The whole variable domain, filled in from reference TRBV9 and TRBJ1-3, reads DSGVTQTPKHLITATGQRVTLRCSPRSGDLSVYWYQQSLDQGLQFLIQYYNGEERAKGNILERFSAQQFPDLHSELNLSSLELGDSALYFCASSVGPGGVENTIYFGEGSWLTVV.

The chain employs TRBV10-3 and TRBJ2-7; the D gene is possibly TRBD2 (6 bases). This CDR3 has 16 residues. Trimming pared 2 bases from V and 4 bases from J, leaving 18 bases between. In germline, CDR1 is ENHRY, CDR2 SYGVKD. The CDR3 DNA sequence: TGTGCCATCAGTGAGACCCCAGTGGGAGGAAGGTACGAGCAGTACTTC. It translates to CAISETPVGGRYEQYF.

The chain combines TRBV5-6 with TRBJ2-7, with a tentative D call TRBD2 (5 bases). Germline-derived CDR1 and CDR2 are SGHDT and YYEEEE. The CDR3 extends over 14 amino acids. Trimming shortened V by 2 bases and J by 4 bases, and 13 bases separated the two germline ends. CDR3 in DNA: TGTGCCAGCAGCTTCAGATACGGGGAATACGAGCAGTACTTC. It specifies CASSFRYGEYEQYF. Filled out from reference TRBV5-6 and TRBJ2-7, the complete variable domain reads DAGVTQSPTHLIKTRGQQVTLRCSPKSGHDTVSWYQQALGQGPQFIFQYYEEEERQRGNFPDRFSGHQFPNYSSELNVNALLLGDSALYLCASSFRYGEYEQYFGPGTRLTVT.

Written as DNA, the CDR3 is TGTGCCATCGAGGGCGAGGATGGCTACACCTTC. As protein: CAIEGEDGYTF. This rearrangement joins TRBV10-3 to TRBJ1-2; D gene ambiguous. This CDR3 spans 11 amino acids. Germline loops: CDR1 ENHRY, CDR2 SYGVKD. V lost 8 bases to trimming and J lost 6 bases, with 10 bases between them.

V and J are TRBV28 and TRBJ1-2, with TRBD1 identical over 7 bases. The CDR3 runs 12 residues. V was clipped by 11 bases and J by 6 bases; unmatched bases: 9. CDR1 and CDR2 (germline): MDHEN, SYDVKM. The CDR3 here is CAGDDRVHGYTF. CDR3 nucleotides: TGTGCCGGAGATGACAGGGTACATGGCTACACCTTC.

The chain recombines TRBV4-1 with TRBJ1-2, with 8 bases identical to TRBD1. The CDR3 extends over 16 amino acids. V was clipped by 1 base and J by 8 bases; unmatched bases: 12. The germline V gene encodes CDR1 MGHRA and CDR2 YSYEKL. Here the CDR3 DNA reads TGCGCCAGCAGCCAAGTAACGGCTGACAGGGGACCCGGCTACACCTTC. Its translation is CASSQVTADRGPGYTF.

This chain joins TRBV18 and TRBJ1-5; a weak D match, TRBD1 (6 bases). V was clipped by 3 bases and J by 7 bases, with 19 bases between them. CDR1 is KGHSH, CDR2 LQKENI, per germline. The CDR3 has 16 amino acids. The CDR3: CASSPFAGAVGQPQHF. For the CDR3, the DNA is TGTGCCAGCTCACCTTTTGCAGGGGCGGTCGGGCAGCCCCAGCATTTT.

The rearrangement links TRBV28 to TRBJ1-1; D is possibly TRBD1 (5 bases). The CDR3 totals 15 residues. V was pared by 5 bases and J by 3 bases, with 16 bases between. The germline V gene encodes CDR1 MDHEN and CDR2 SYDVKM. In DNA form, the CDR3 reads TGTGCCAGCAGTACCCTCGACAGTGGCGACACTGAAGCTTTCTTT. This translates into CASSTLDSGDTEAFF. Together with reference TRBV28 and TRBJ1-1, the CDR3 gives the full variable domain: DVKVTQSSRYLVKRTGEKVFLECVQDMDHENMFWYRQDPGLGLRLIYFSYDVKMKEKGDIPEGYSVSREKKERFSLILESASTNQTSMYLCASSTLDSGDTEAFFGQGTRLTVV.

The gene calls are TRBV7-9 and TRBJ2-1; 13 bases are shared with TRBD2. This CDR3 has 15 amino acids. The germline V gene encodes CDR1 SEHNR and CDR2 FQNEAQ (reference sequence). V shed 5 bases and J 8 bases; nucleotides not matched to a gene: 6. The DNA for the CDR3 is TGTGCCAGCAGCGCCGAACTAGCGGGGGGGGATGAGCAGTTCTTC. It specifies CASSAELAGGDEQFF.

The chain combines TRBV30 with TRBJ2-7; 8 bases are a match to TRBD1. This CDR3 region has 14 residues. CDR1 is GTSNPN, CDR2 SVGIG, per germline (reference sequence). The V and J ends lost 7 bases and 3 bases, in that order; junction bases with no gene match: 11. The CDR3 sequence is CALSRDRTIYEQYF. The CDR3 DNA sequence: TGTGCCTTGAGCCGGGACAGGACTATCTACGAGCAGTACTTC.